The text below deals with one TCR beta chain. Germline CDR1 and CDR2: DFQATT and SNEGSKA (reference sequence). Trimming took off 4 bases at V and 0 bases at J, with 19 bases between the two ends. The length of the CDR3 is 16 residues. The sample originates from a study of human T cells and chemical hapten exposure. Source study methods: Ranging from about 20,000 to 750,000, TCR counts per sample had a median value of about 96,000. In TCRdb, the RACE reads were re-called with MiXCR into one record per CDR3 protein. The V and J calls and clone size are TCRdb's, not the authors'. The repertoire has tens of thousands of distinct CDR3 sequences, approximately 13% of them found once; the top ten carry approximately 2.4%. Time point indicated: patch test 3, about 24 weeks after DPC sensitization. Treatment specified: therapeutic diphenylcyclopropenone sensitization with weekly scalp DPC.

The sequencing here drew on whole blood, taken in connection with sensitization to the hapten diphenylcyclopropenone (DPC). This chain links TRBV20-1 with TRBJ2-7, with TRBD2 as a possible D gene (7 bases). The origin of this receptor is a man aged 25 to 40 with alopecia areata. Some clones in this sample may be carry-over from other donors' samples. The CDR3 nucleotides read TGCAGTGCTAAAGTCCTGGGGGGGGCCCTCTCCTACGAGCAGTACTTC. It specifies CSAKVLGGALSYEQYF.